Listed below are T cell receptor beta chains from one sample, sequenced in a study of T-cell reconstitution after alpha-beta-depleted transplantation in children. One entry per CDR3 protein results from TCRdb running MiXCR on the PCR reads. The sample includes a few hundred thousand distinct CDR3 sequences, 13% seen only once; the top ten take 2% to 2.5%. Sequencing used PBMCs, mostly from graft donor cells, obtained 360 days after TCRalphabeta/CD19-depleted stem cell transplant. The receptors shown here come from a male patient younger than 18 who had a stem cell transplant for acute myeloid leukemia, so the T cells may come from the graft donor. Both conserved end residues are part of each CDR3. The order of the fields is V gene, D gene, J gene, clone size, CDR3 DNA, CDR3 protein. A D gene is named only where the DNA matches it firmly. Only some rows state a clone size, as once, few, many or a class for expanded clones.

v_call: TRBV20-1; d_call: -; j_call: TRBJ2-1; clone_size: many; cdr3_nt: TGCAGTGCTATAGGGGACTCTTCCTACAATGAGCAGTTCTTC; cdr3_aa: CSAIGDSSYNEQFF
v_call: TRBV5-1; d_call: TRBD1; j_call: TRBJ2-1; clone_size: many; cdr3_nt: TGCGCCAGCAGCTTGGATGGTACAGGGGGCGCATTTTGGAATGAGCAGTTCTTC; cdr3_aa: CASSLDGTGGAFWNEQFF
v_call: TRBV20-1; d_call: -; j_call: TRBJ1-1; clone_size: -; cdr3_nt: TGCAGTGCTAGAGTCGGGGATGGGGACTTTTACGGGAACACTGAAGCTTTCTTT; cdr3_aa: CSARVGDGDFYGNTEAFF
v_call: TRBV14; d_call: -; j_call: TRBJ1-2; clone_size: few; cdr3_nt: TGTGCCAGCAGCCCGAGATTTCCAGGGAGCCATGGCTACACCTTC; cdr3_aa: CASSPRFPGSHGYTF
v_call: TRBV15; d_call: TRBD1; j_call: TRBJ1-5; clone_size: -; cdr3_nt: TGTGCCACCAGCAGAGACGTAGGGACAGGTCACGATCTTAGCAATCAGCCCCAGCATTTT; cdr3_aa: CATSRDVGTGHDLSNQPQHF
v_call: TRBV18; d_call: -; j_call: TRBJ2-7; clone_size: few; cdr3_nt: TGTGCCAGCTCACCACGGAGGGGGCGCGAGTCCTACGAGCAGTACTTC; cdr3_aa: CASSPRRGRESYEQYF
v_call: TRBV14; d_call: -; j_call: TRBJ2-1; clone_size: few; cdr3_nt: TGTGCCAGCAGCCAAGATCGTAAGGGGCTCAACTACAATGAGCAGTTCTTC; cdr3_aa: CASSQDRKGLNYNEQFF
v_call: TRBV28; d_call: TRBD2; j_call: TRBJ2-7; clone_size: few; cdr3_nt: TGTGCCAGCAGTTTTGTACTAGCGGGAACCTACGAGCAGTACTTC; cdr3_aa: CASSFVLAGTYEQYF
v_call: TRBV28; d_call: -; j_call: TRBJ2-7; clone_size: -; cdr3_nt: TGTGCCAGCATCCTCAGCGGTCCCGGAGGCGAGCAGTACTTC; cdr3_aa: CASILSGPGGEQYF
v_call: TRBV24-1; d_call: -; j_call: TRBJ2-5; clone_size: few; cdr3_nt: TGTGCCACCAGTGACTCCGGGGCTGAGTACTTC; cdr3_aa: CATSDSGAEYF
v_call: TRBV29-1; d_call: -; j_call: TRBJ2-1; clone_size: many; cdr3_nt: TGCAGCATGAGAGGGGGGGAAAGCTCCTACAATGAGCAGTTCTTC; cdr3_aa: CSMRGGESSYNEQFF
v_call: TRBV3-1; d_call: -; j_call: TRBJ1-1; clone_size: many; cdr3_nt: TGTGCCAGCAGCGCCCAGGGATGGGGGGCAGGAAACACTGAAGCTTTCTTT; cdr3_aa: CASSAQGWGAGNTEAFF
v_call: TRBV7-8; d_call: -; j_call: TRBJ2-1; clone_size: -; cdr3_nt: TGTGCCAGCAGCTTTGGCCCCTACAATGAGCAGTTCTTC; cdr3_aa: CASSFGPYNEQFF
v_call: TRBV11-2; d_call: TRBD1; j_call: TRBJ2-1; clone_size: few; cdr3_nt: TGTGCCAGCAGCTCCCAGACAGGGGGCACTGAATCCTACAATGAGCAGTTCTTC; cdr3_aa: CASSSQTGGTESYNEQFF
v_call: TRBV7-3; d_call: TRBD2; j_call: TRBJ2-5; clone_size: once; cdr3_nt: TGTGCCAGCAGCTTAAGGGCGGGAGGGCCAGTAGAGACCCAGTACTTC; cdr3_aa: CASSLRAGGPVETQYF
v_call: TRBV4-3; d_call: -; j_call: TRBJ1-2; clone_size: -; cdr3_nt: TGCGCCAGCAGCCAAGTCGATTGGGCGAACTATGGCTACACCTTC; cdr3_aa: CASSQVDWANYGYTF
v_call: TRBV7-2; d_call: TRBD2; j_call: TRBJ2-7; clone_size: few; cdr3_nt: TGTGCCAGCAGCCTTACTAGCGGTCACTCCTACGAGCAGTACTTC; cdr3_aa: CASSLTSGHSYEQYF
v_call: TRBV5-4; d_call: -; j_call: TRBJ2-3; clone_size: -; cdr3_nt: TGTGCCAGCAGCTTGGACTCCGTTCCGACAGGTCGCACAGATACGCAGTATTTT; cdr3_aa: CASSLDSVPTGRTDTQYF
v_call: TRBV11-2; d_call: -; j_call: TRBJ2-7; clone_size: many; cdr3_nt: TGTGCCAGCAGCTTAGAGGTGCGAGGGTTCTACGAGCAGTACTTC; cdr3_aa: CASSLEVRGFYEQYF
v_call: TRBV6-2/TRBV6-3; d_call: -; j_call: TRBJ1-2; clone_size: -; cdr3_nt: TGTGCCAGCAGTTACGTCCTGCCTGGCTATGGCTACACCTTC; cdr3_aa: CASSYVLPGYGYTF
v_call: TRBV12-3/TRBV12-4; d_call: -; j_call: TRBJ2-7; clone_size: few; cdr3_nt: TGTGCCAGCAGTTTGTGGGGAGTGGACTATACGAGGCAGTACTTC; cdr3_aa: CASSLWGVDYTRQYF
v_call: TRBV6-2/TRBV6-3; d_call: TRBD2; j_call: TRBJ2-7; clone_size: many; cdr3_nt: TGTGCCAGTTCCCGGGACTACAACTACGAGCAGTACTTC; cdr3_aa: CASSRDYNYEQYF
v_call: TRBV4-3; d_call: -; j_call: TRBJ2-3; clone_size: few; cdr3_nt: TGCGCCAGCAGCCAAGAATTTAGGGCGGATACGCAGTATTTT; cdr3_aa: CASSQEFRADTQYF
v_call: TRBV12-3/TRBV12-4; d_call: TRBD1; j_call: TRBJ1-5; clone_size: -; cdr3_nt: TGTGCCAGCAGTCTCGGACAGGGGAAGGGGGTCGGTCAGCCCCAGCATTTT; cdr3_aa: CASSLGQGKGVGQPQHF
v_call: TRBV25-1; d_call: -; j_call: TRBJ2-7; clone_size: many; cdr3_nt: TGTGCCAGCAGTGAATGGAGGGAATATAGAGACGAGCAGTACTTC; cdr3_aa: CASSEWREYRDEQYF
v_call: TRBV20-1; d_call: TRBD2; j_call: TRBJ2-7; clone_size: -; cdr3_nt: TGCAGTGCTCATGGCGGCTCAGACCTCCGGATAGCGGGAGCGTACTACGAGCAGTACTTC; cdr3_aa: CSAHGGSDLRIAGAYYEQYF
v_call: TRBV3-1; d_call: -; j_call: TRBJ2-7; clone_size: -; cdr3_nt: TGTGCCAGCAGCCCTACGAGGGGAATTCCCTACGAGCAGTACTTC; cdr3_aa: CASSPTRGIPYEQYF
v_call: TRBV9; d_call: TRBD2; j_call: TRBJ2-1; clone_size: few; cdr3_nt: TGTGCCAGCAGCGTAGATCTAGCGGGCATCAATGAGCAGTTCTTC; cdr3_aa: CASSVDLAGINEQFF
v_call: TRBV20-1; d_call: TRBD2; j_call: TRBJ2-7; clone_size: -; cdr3_nt: TGCAAAGCGGGACGCGACTCCTACGAGCAGTACTTC; cdr3_aa: CKAGRDSYEQYF
v_call: TRBV10-3; d_call: -; j_call: TRBJ2-2; clone_size: -; cdr3_nt: TGTGCCATCAGTGAGTCTCACAGGGCCGGCACCGGGGAGCTGTTTTTT; cdr3_aa: CAISESHRAGTGELFF
v_call: TRBV20-1; d_call: TRBD2; j_call: TRBJ2-3; clone_size: -; cdr3_nt: TGCAGTGCTAGGGACCCAATACTAGCGGGGGGGAGGGCTACGCAGTATTTT; cdr3_aa: CSARDPILAGGRATQYF
v_call: TRBV7-9; d_call: -; j_call: TRBJ2-7; clone_size: -; cdr3_nt: TGTGCCAGCAGCGCCACGGAGCAGTACTTC; cdr3_aa: CASSATEQYF
v_call: TRBV5-1; d_call: -; j_call: TRBJ1-2; clone_size: few; cdr3_nt: TGCGCCAGCAGCTTAGTTGCCAGCGTAACTAACTATGGCTACACCTTC; cdr3_aa: CASSLVASVTNYGYTF
v_call: TRBV7-7; d_call: -; j_call: TRBJ2-5; clone_size: -; cdr3_nt: TGTGCTAGCAGCCCGGACTTGAGGGAGACCCAGTACTTC; cdr3_aa: CASSPDLRETQYF
v_call: TRBV21-1; d_call: -; j_call: TRBJ2-1; clone_size: few; cdr3_nt: TGTGCCAGCAGCCTTGCGTCGGGGACTAGAGGGATCTATGAGCAGTTCTTC; cdr3_aa: CASSLASGTRGIYEQFF
v_call: TRBV20-1; d_call: TRBD2; j_call: TRBJ2-5; clone_size: few; cdr3_nt: TGCAGTGCTAGTCCCGGGACTAGACAAGAGACCCAGTACTTC; cdr3_aa: CSASPGTRQETQYF
v_call: TRBV5-1; d_call: TRBD2; j_call: TRBJ2-5; clone_size: few; cdr3_nt: TGCGCCAGCAGACCAGCGGGACGTGGCCAAGAGACCCAGTACTTC; cdr3_aa: CASRPAGRGQETQYF
v_call: TRBV4-3; d_call: -; j_call: TRBJ2-1; clone_size: many; cdr3_nt: TGCGCCAGCAGCCGTTCTCAGGGCTTACCTTACAATGAGCAGTTCTTC; cdr3_aa: CASSRSQGLPYNEQFF